This T cell receptor (beta chain) was observed in a study of blood T cell repertoires in COVID-19. About the research overall: T cells, B-cell-depleted T cells, or PBMCs provided the cDNA or gDNA that served as material.

Germline CDR1 is LNHDA and CDR2 is SQIVND (reference sequence). The CDR3 spans 14 residues. The V gene lost 2 bases and the J gene lost 0 bases, with 5 bases spanning the gap. Repertoires were generated with immunoSEQ multiplex PCR, while TCRdb's copy carries only in-frame clones and drops some. The repertoire holds 200,000 to 250,000 clones, roughly four fifths seen once, with approximately 15% in the top ten. Participant age was about 18 to 100 years, and participants resided in 20 to 30 US areas. Grouping used clinical history reported by participants in a survey and questionnaire. Donors in Cohort 3 who had recovered were those with two negative PCRs, healthcare professional clearance, or resolution of their symptoms.

This chain connects TRBV19 to TRBJ1-3, with D unclear. The sequencing sample was made of PBMCs or T cells enriched from blood (not recorded which). This TCR derives from a man aged 35-49 years who had recovered from COVID-19. CDR3 sequence (DNA): TGTGCCAGTAGTATAAACTTCTCTGGAAACACCATATATTTT. It specifies CASSINFSGNTIYF.